This entry is about one T cell receptor beta chain. The CDR3 runs to 15 residues. V trimming: 0 bases; J trimming: 9 bases; junction bases outside the gene matches: 8. Germline V CDR1 and CDR2: LGHNA, YNFKEQ. Researchers made TCR beta libraries by using iRepertoire HTBI primers and running Arm-PCR on CDR3 regions. TCRdb re-called the multiplex PCR reads through MiXCR, storing one row per CDR3 protein. The profile shows fewer than 550,000 distinct CDR3 sequences, 16% of them singletons. The sample's time point: newly diagnosed GD, antithyroid drugs for less than 3 months. From PBMCs, RNA was extracted and then used to make the TCR library. This entry comes from a study of regulatory T cells in long-lasting Graves disease. This sample also belongs to another study, concerning T cells in Graves' hyperthyroidism and ophthalmopathy. From that study: HTBI primers were the set used in a first-round RT-PCR of the TCR CDR3.

The sample consisted of peripheral blood mononuclear cells (PBMCs), taken at new diagnosis, from a patient treated with antithyroid drugs. This chain uses TRBV4-2 with TRBJ1-5; 7 nucleotides match TRBD1. This TCR came from a woman aged 35-65 years with Graves disease. CDR3: CASSQDWAGGGPQHF. The CDR3 nucleotides are TGTGCCAGCAGCCAAGATTGGGCAGGGGGGGGGCCCCAGCATTTT.